The sequence of this T cell receptor (beta chain) was determined in a study of cytotoxic CD8 clonotypes in ibrutinib-treated CLL. The overall study: After a median of around 70 months, about 14 patients stayed remitted and about twelve progressed; responses had been partial in 24 and complete in 2.

The TCR beta libraries used approximately 2 micrograms of genomic DNA that came from cryopreserved PBMCs. Target depth was 1 in 200,000 to 1 in 1 million T cells, about 10x per clonotype. The assay was immunoSEQ multiplex PCR, and TCRdb's table has in-frame clones only and misses some. The sample holds fewer than 400,000 clones, roughly 71% seen once. The CDR3 has 15 amino acids. Germline V gene sequence: CDR1 PRHDT, CDR2 FYEKMQ (reference sequence). The V end lost 2 bases, the J end lost 2 bases, and 12 bases lay between the germline ends. The specimen comprised PBMCs, sampled after 36 months of ibrutinib treatment. The J gene is TRBJ1-2, the V gene TRBV13; D perhaps matches TRBD1 (6 bases). This TCR came from a human donor with chronic lymphocytic leukemia. Here the CDR3 reads CASSLSGGRNYGYTF. As DNA, the CDR3 is TGTGCCAGCAGCTTAAGCGGGGGCAGAAACTATGGCTACACCTTC.